These T cell receptor beta chains were read from a single sample in a study of molecular identifiers for immune sequencing clone quantification. Each CDR3 protein gets one entry after TCRdb re-called the PCR reads with MiXCR. The sample holds about half a million distinct CDR3 sequences, over 20% seen once. The sequenced sample was naive CD8+ T cells from blood, with Jurkat cell RNA spiked in. The receptors were gathered from a human donor in good health. Some libraries in this study had Jurkat cell RNA spiked in. CDR3s leave out the opening cysteine and the closing phenylalanine or tryptophan.

v_gene	j_gene	len	CDR3aa
TRBV6-1	TRBJ2-3	11	ASEQGATDTQY
TRBV12-3/TRBV12-4	TRBJ1-2	14	ASSLVGVDSPPGYT
TRBV7-6	TRBJ2-1	13	ASSSRQGTYNEQF
TRBV27	TRBJ2-1	14	ASSLIGTSGTDEQF
TRBV7-3	TRBJ2-2	16	ASSLGLAGWQNTGELF
TRBV11-2	TRBJ2-1	12	ASSQTFSYNEQF
TRBV7-8	TRBJ1-5	12	ASSLEPAFMPQH
TRBV30	TRBJ2-7	11	AWSGLADYEQY
TRBV18	TRBJ2-3	16	ASSPSTLPGSSTDTQY
TRBV12-3/TRBV12-4	TRBJ2-3	15	ASSNFWAGELTDTQY
TRBV7-9	TRBJ2-7	8	ASRGNEQY
TRBV11-2	TRBJ2-1	10	ASSFRRDEQF
TRBV7-6	TRBJ2-2	14	ASSPGGGAYTGELV
TRBV27	TRBJ2-3	12	ASTHGRGTDTQY
TRBV2	TRBJ1-5	17	ASSGVAEGADRGNQPQH
TRBV7-8	TRBJ2-2	13	ASSLATPLAGELF
TRBV20-1	TRBJ2-1	17	SAPNLPGLAGGPGNEQF
TRBV7-9	TRBJ2-1	11	ASSSTPSNEQF
TRBV20-1	TRBJ2-2	11	SASDEHTGELF
TRBV2	TRBJ2-7	12	ASSEYRTSVLQY
TRBV5-1	TRBJ2-7	13	ASSRQGGPSYEQY
TRBV19	TRBJ2-1	13	ASTIGGGRRDEQF
TRBV19	TRBJ2-7	12	ASSTGTYSYEQY
TRBV28	TRBJ2-4	17	ASNQQQTPTRGAKNIQY
TRBV6-2/TRBV6-3	TRBJ2-1	13	ASSFEIGSYNEQF
TRBV27	TRBJ2-7	11	ASQRQGIYEQY
TRBV11-2	TRBJ2-1	14	ASSLVPAGVYNEQF
TRBV7-7	TRBJ2-2	13	ASGGPLANTGELF
TRBV4-1	TRBJ2-5	14	ASSQSPQDISETQY
TRBV13	TRBJ2-5	16	ASSRVQTTELIQETQY
TRBV4-3	TRBJ2-7	11	ASSHRGAGEQY
TRBV12-3/TRBV12-4	TRBJ2-3	14	ASSLSGYEDTDTQY
TRBV7-9	TRBJ2-7	10	ASSFRSYEQY
TRBV12-3/TRBV12-4	TRBJ2-1	10	ASSLGPGVRF
TRBV2	TRBJ2-5	15	ASSEVQAGGREETQY
TRBV7-9	TRBJ1-4	14	ASSSAPRGVEEKLF